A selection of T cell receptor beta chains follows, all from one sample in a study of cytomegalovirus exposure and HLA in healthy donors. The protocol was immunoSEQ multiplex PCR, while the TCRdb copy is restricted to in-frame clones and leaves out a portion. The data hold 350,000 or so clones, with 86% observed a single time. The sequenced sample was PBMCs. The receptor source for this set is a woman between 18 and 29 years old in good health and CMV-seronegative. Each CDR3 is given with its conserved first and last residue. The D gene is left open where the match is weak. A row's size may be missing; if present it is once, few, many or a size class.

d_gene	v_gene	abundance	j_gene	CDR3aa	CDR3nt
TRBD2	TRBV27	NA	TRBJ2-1	CASSFDLAGAEDEQFF	TGTGCCAGCAGTTTCGACCTAGCGGGAGCAGAGGATGAGCAGTTCTTC
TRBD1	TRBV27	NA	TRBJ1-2	CASSFGTGDGYTF	TGTGCCAGCAGTTTCGGGACAGGGGATGGCTACACCTTC
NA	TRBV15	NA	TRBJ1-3	CATSRGGRTGNTIYF	TGTGCCACCAGCAGAGGGGGGCGGACTGGAAACACCATATATTTT
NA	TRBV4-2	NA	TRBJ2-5	CASSQDYRETQYF	TGTGCCAGCAGCCAAGATTACAGGGAGACCCAGTACTTC
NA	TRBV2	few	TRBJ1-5	CASTQYSNQPQHF	TGTGCCAGCACCCAGTATAGCAATCAGCCCCAGCATTTT
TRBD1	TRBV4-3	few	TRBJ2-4	CASSQAGTGNQYF	TGCGCCAGCAGCCAAGCGGGGACAGGTAATCAGTACTTC
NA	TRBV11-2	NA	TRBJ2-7	CASSLRGEQYF	TGTGCCAGCAGCTTAAGGGGCGAGCAGTACTTC
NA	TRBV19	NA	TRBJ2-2	CATQERAGDTGELFF	TGTGCCACCCAAGAAAGGGCAGGGGATACCGGGGAGCTGTTTTTT
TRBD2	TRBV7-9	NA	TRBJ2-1	CASSLASGLAGGREQFF	TGTGCCAGCAGCTTAGCGTCCGGGCTAGCGGGAGGCCGTGAGCAGTTCTTC
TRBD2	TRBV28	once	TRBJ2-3	CASSLSGLAGVGGADTQYF	TGTGCCAGCAGTTTATCTGGACTAGCGGGAGTGGGGGGGGCAGATACGCAGTATTTT
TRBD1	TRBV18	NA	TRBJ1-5	CASSPAQGSDQPQHF	TGTGCCAGCTCGCCAGCACAGGGGAGCGATCAGCCCCAGCATTTT
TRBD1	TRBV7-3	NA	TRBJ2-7	CASSSRQGSEQYF	TGTGCCAGCAGCTCAAGACAGGGGTCCGAGCAGTACTTC
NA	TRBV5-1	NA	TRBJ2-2	CASSLVTANTGELFF	TGCGCCAGCAGCTTGGTGACAGCGAACACCGGGGAGCTGTTTTTT